Listed below are T cell receptor beta chains from one sample, sequenced in a study of T cells in Graves' hyperthyroidism and ophthalmopathy. TCRdb itself ran the multiplex PCR reads through MiXCR, one entry per CDR3 protein. Of about 520,000 distinct CDR3 sequences listed, approximately 25% are singletons. The specimen sequenced was blood. The receptors shown here come from a woman in her twenties or thirties with Graves' ophthalmopathy. Each CDR3 is given with its conserved first and last residue. The order of the fields is V gene, J gene, clone size, D gene, CDR3 protein. A D gene is named only where the DNA matches it firmly. Not every row has a clone size; where given, it reads once, few, many or a size class.

v_gene: TRBV20-1
j_gene: TRBJ1-2
abundance: few
d_gene: TRBD1
CDR3aa: CSATGQLNLGGYTF

v_gene: TRBV6-2/TRBV6-3
j_gene: TRBJ1-1
abundance: NA
d_gene: NA
CDR3aa: CASSYSPGRTEAFF

v_gene: TRBV7-9
j_gene: TRBJ1-2
abundance: many
d_gene: NA
CDR3aa: CASSLVQGLNGYTF

v_gene: TRBV2
j_gene: TRBJ2-2
abundance: many
d_gene: NA
CDR3aa: CASSEESGAGELFF

v_gene: TRBV4-2
j_gene: TRBJ1-2
abundance: NA
d_gene: NA
CDR3aa: CASSQDLNYGYTF

v_gene: TRBV13
j_gene: TRBJ1-1
abundance: NA
d_gene: NA
CDR3aa: CASSLTGRIPNTEAFF

v_gene: TRBV12-3/TRBV12-4
j_gene: TRBJ1-2
abundance: NA
d_gene: NA
CDR3aa: CASSYGTSYGYTF

v_gene: TRBV27
j_gene: TRBJ1-3
abundance: many
d_gene: NA
CDR3aa: CASSLRYSGNTIYF

v_gene: TRBV2
j_gene: TRBJ2-7
abundance: many
d_gene: TRBD2
CDR3aa: CASSELAGVNYEQYF

v_gene: TRBV27
j_gene: TRBJ1-2
abundance: NA
d_gene: TRBD1
CDR3aa: CATCPRGGYGYTF

v_gene: TRBV20-1
j_gene: TRBJ1-5
abundance: many
d_gene: NA
CDR3aa: CSARGRSSNQPQHF

v_gene: TRBV7-3
j_gene: TRBJ2-5
abundance: many
d_gene: NA
CDR3aa: CASSLNNRETQYF

v_gene: TRBV29-1
j_gene: TRBJ2-7
abundance: NA
d_gene: TRBD1
CDR3aa: CSVEVGQGRYEQYF

v_gene: TRBV20-1
j_gene: TRBJ2-4
abundance: NA
d_gene: TRBD2
CDR3aa: CSARDFDLAGRAGKNIQYF

v_gene: TRBV2
j_gene: TRBJ1-1
abundance: few
d_gene: NA
CDR3aa: CASREQTSEAFF

v_gene: TRBV7-9
j_gene: TRBJ2-5
abundance: few
d_gene: NA
CDR3aa: CASSFGAGYQETQYF

v_gene: TRBV6-1
j_gene: TRBJ2-5
abundance: many
d_gene: NA
CDR3aa: CASSDYRTDQETQYF

v_gene: TRBV12-3/TRBV12-4
j_gene: TRBJ2-7
abundance: NA
d_gene: TRBD2
CDR3aa: CASSLSGGVSYEQYF

v_gene: TRBV20-1
j_gene: TRBJ1-1
abundance: NA
d_gene: TRBD1
CDR3aa: CSAAGQGRAEAFF

v_gene: TRBV27
j_gene: TRBJ2-7
abundance: NA
d_gene: TRBD1
CDR3aa: CASSLGTGTLSYEQYF

v_gene: TRBV6-1
j_gene: TRBJ1-1
abundance: many
d_gene: NA
CDR3aa: CASSRTGTSNTEAFF

v_gene: TRBV7-8
j_gene: TRBJ1-1
abundance: many
d_gene: NA
CDR3aa: CASSVHLQSTEAFF

v_gene: TRBV19
j_gene: TRBJ1-5
abundance: NA
d_gene: NA
CDR3aa: CASSAPGANQPQHF

v_gene: TRBV29-1
j_gene: TRBJ2-7
abundance: many
d_gene: NA
CDR3aa: CSVEAGLSYEQYF

v_gene: TRBV29-1
j_gene: TRBJ1-2
abundance: many
d_gene: NA
CDR3aa: CSVEDFDSYGYTF

v_gene: TRBV20-1
j_gene: TRBJ2-7
abundance: many
d_gene: TRBD2
CDR3aa: CSALADYAGGEQYF

v_gene: TRBV11-2
j_gene: TRBJ1-5
abundance: many
d_gene: NA
CDR3aa: CASSFQGHNQPQHF

v_gene: TRBV12-3/TRBV12-4
j_gene: TRBJ2-7
abundance: many
d_gene: NA
CDR3aa: CASSLGATGGQYF

v_gene: TRBV20-1
j_gene: TRBJ1-1
abundance: NA
d_gene: NA
CDR3aa: CSILGENTEAFF

v_gene: TRBV18
j_gene: TRBJ1-2
abundance: many
d_gene: TRBD1
CDR3aa: CASSPQSVGTGNGYTF

v_gene: TRBV18
j_gene: TRBJ1-2
abundance: many
d_gene: NA
CDR3aa: CASSPIGRQGTYGYTF

v_gene: TRBV6-1
j_gene: TRBJ2-2
abundance: few
d_gene: TRBD1
CDR3aa: CASHTGDSYTGELFF

v_gene: TRBV2
j_gene: TRBJ2-5
abundance: many
d_gene: NA
CDR3aa: CASSEAAGPQETQYF

v_gene: TRBV6-1
j_gene: TRBJ1-5
abundance: NA
d_gene: NA
CDR3aa: CAARDGNQPQHF

v_gene: TRBV11-2
j_gene: TRBJ1-1
abundance: many
d_gene: NA
CDR3aa: CASSDIGAGNTEAFF

v_gene: TRBV2
j_gene: TRBJ2-7
abundance: many
d_gene: NA
CDR3aa: CASTISYEQYF

v_gene: TRBV5-5
j_gene: TRBJ1-1
abundance: NA
d_gene: TRBD1
CDR3aa: CASSPWTGAVWTEAFF

v_gene: TRBV2
j_gene: TRBJ2-7
abundance: many
d_gene: NA
CDR3aa: CASTQDREGSYEQYF

v_gene: TRBV7-8
j_gene: TRBJ1-6
abundance: few
d_gene: NA
CDR3aa: CASSFLTSSYNSPLHF